Each of the 16 T cell receptor beta chains below was sequenced from the same sample in a study of radiotherapy plus CTLA-4 blockade in lung cancer. The method was immunoSEQ multiplex PCR; TCRdb's version includes in-frame clones alone and lacks a portion of them. The table has about 45,000 clones, 65% to 85% seen once. This specimen consisted of peripheral blood, obtained from a patient treated with radiotherapy plus ipilimumab. These TCRs come from a human donor with non-small cell lung cancer who had stable disease on radiotherapy plus ipilimumab.

In DNA, the CDR3 is TGTGCCAGCAGCTTAGCGGAACGACGAGAAGCTTTCTTT. This gives the protein CASSLAERREAFF. V usage is TRBV7-8 and J usage is TRBJ1-1; D uncertain. V was shortened by 0 bases and J by 8 bases, with 10 bases between the two germline ends. There are 13 residues in the CDR3. CDR1 SGHVS and CDR2 FQNEAQ come from the germline V gene.

This chain uses TRBV7-8 with TRBJ1-5; D perhaps matches TRBD1 (6 bases). CDR1 and CDR2 from the germline V gene are SGHVS and FQNEAQ. V was trimmed by 5 bases and J by 6 bases, leaving 17 bases between them. This CDR3 is 15 amino acids long. Here the CDR3 DNA reads TGTGCCAGCAGCAGGGGGGTCAGGGTTGGTCAGCCCCAGCATTTT. Its translation is CASSRGVRVGQPQHF.

A single count supports this clone. The V gene is TRBV19, the J gene TRBJ1-5, with 8 positions matching TRBD1. The CDR3 covers 15 residues. The trim removed 7 bases at V and 5 bases at J, leaving 10 bases unmatched. CDR1 is LNHDA and CDR2 is SQIVND in the germline V gene (reference sequence). This CDR3 is CASKPSDRVYQPQHF. CDR3 DNA sequence: TGTGCCAGTAAACCATCGGACAGGGTATATCAGCCCCAGCATTTT.

This chain links TRBV2 with TRBJ2-5; 10 nucleotides align to TRBD1. V trimming: 8 bases; J trimming: 5 bases; junction bases outside the gene matches: 2. Per the germline V gene, CDR1 is SNHLY and CDR2 is FYNNEI. The CDR3 runs to 12 residues. The CDR3 spells CASRDRGETQYF. CDR3 in DNA: TGTGCCAGCCGGGACAGGGGTGAGACCCAGTACTTC.

This rearrangement joins TRBV7-6 to TRBJ1-2; no reliable D call. The CDR3 has 15 amino acids. Per the germline V gene, CDR1 is SGHVS and CDR2 is FNYEAQ. The V and J ends lost 0 bases and 2 bases respectively, with 10 bases between them. CDR3 sequence reads: CASSLAGRENYGYTF. In DNA form, the CDR3 reads TGTGCCAGCAGCTTAGCGGGGAGGGAGAACTATGGCTACACCTTC.

V and J are TRBV5-6 and TRBJ1-1; D is ambiguous. Trimming took 1 base from V and 0 from J, leaving 7 bases between them. The germline V gene has CDR1 SGHDT and CDR2 YYEEEE. This CDR3 is built from 14 residues. The CDR3, as DNA: TGTGCCAGCAGCTTGTACACAATGAACACTGAAGCTTTCTTT. Translated, it gives CASSLYTMNTEAFF.

The chain has TRBV9 and TRBJ2-5, with TRBD2 matching 10 bases. V gave up 2 bases and J gave up 2 bases; unmatched junction bases: 6. Germline loops: CDR1 SGDLS, CDR2 YYNGEE. This CDR3 is built from 16 residues. CDR3 amino acids: CASSVKAGGLQETQYF. The CDR3 DNA follows: TGTGCCAGCAGCGTGAAAGCGGGGGGGCTACAAGAGACCCAGTACTTC.

The CDR3 DNA follows: TGTGCCAGCAGCGCCAGGTTCGGTCAATCACCCCTCCACTTT. The encoded protein is CASSARFGQSPLHF. The chain uses TRBV27 and TRBJ1-6; D unresolved. The CDR3 spans 14 residues. Germline CDR1 reads MNHEY; CDR2 reads SMNVEV (reference sequence). Trimming took 6 bases from V and 10 from J, leaving 16 bases between them.

Concerning this clone itself: Distinct nucleotide sequences in the sample also encode this CDR3. The CDR3: CASSPGSNQPQHF. As DNA, the CDR3 is TGTGCCAGCTCACCAGGTAGCAATCAGCCCCAGCATTTT. The chain employs TRBV18 and TRBJ1-5; unclear D gene. In germline, CDR1 is KGHSH, CDR2 LQKENI. Trimming stripped 2 bases from V and 0 bases from J, with 2 bases between. The length of the CDR3 is 13 residues.

The chain couples TRBV10-2 to TRBJ1-6; D not resolved. The CDR3 contains 15 residues. Germline-derived CDR1 and CDR2 are WSHSY and SAAADI. V dropped 0 bases and J dropped 4 bases, with 7 bases sitting between them. The CDR3 is CASSESARYNSPLHF. CDR3 nucleotide sequence: TGCGCCAGCAGTGAGTCAGCCAGATATAATTCACCCCTCCACTTT.

The chain recombines TRBV7-2 with TRBJ2-1; D may be TRBD1 (5 bases). CDR1 and CDR2 (germline): SGHTA, FQGNSA. The CDR3 loop spans 15 amino acids. The ends were cut back, 3 bases at V and 0 bases at J, with 9 bases in the middle. CDR3: CASSFDRSSYNEQFF. The CDR3 DNA sequence: TGTGCCAGCAGCTTCGACAGAAGCTCCTACAATGAGCAGTTCTTC.

This clone has just a few counts. The chain carries TRBV11-2 and TRBJ1-1; D is unresolved. The CDR3 is 13 residues long. The germline V gene encodes CDR1 SGHAT and CDR2 FQNNGV. Trimming stripped 1 base from V and 5 bases from J, with 8 bases between. The CDR3 DNA reads TGTGCCAGCAGCTTAGTATTGAGAACTGAAGCTTTCTTT. Translated: CASSLVLRTEAFF.

This clone occurred a few times. This chain connects TRBV9 to TRBJ2-2, with D possibly TRBD2 on 5 matching bases. CDR3 length: 17 residues. Trimming removed 2 bases at V and 2 bases at J, with 16 bases between. Germline V gene lookup returns CDR1 SGDLS and CDR2 YYNGEE. This chain's CDR3 is CASSVDPLGSNTGELFF. In nucleotides, the CDR3 is TGTGCCAGCAGCGTTGACCCCCTTGGGAGCAACACCGGGGAGCTGTTTTTT.

CDR3: CASSYDSQGGYGYTF. The CDR3 bases are TGTGCCAGCAGCTATGACTCTCAAGGGGGCTATGGCTACACCTTC. The rearrangement joins TRBV5-8 to TRBJ1-2, with D maybe TRBD1 (6 bases). This CDR3 region has 15 residues. Trimming stripped 3 bases from V and 4 bases from J, with 16 bases between. The germline V gene encodes CDR1 SGHTS and CDR2 YDEGEE.

The CDR3 loop is CASSQGPYNEQFF. DNA of the CDR3: TGCGCCAGCAGCCAAGGACCCTACAATGAGCAGTTCTTC. J is TRBJ2-1 and V is TRBV4-1; D is unresolved. Germline values: CDR1 MGHRA, CDR2 YSYEKL. Trimming stripped 1 base from V and 2 bases from J, with 3 bases between. The CDR3 loop spans 13 amino acids.

The V gene is TRBV5-6, the J gene TRBJ2-1; a weak D match, TRBD2 (6 bases). Trimming stripped 0 bases from V and 8 bases from J, with 15 bases between. The CDR3 has 15 amino acids. The germline V gene has CDR1 SGHDT and CDR2 YYEEEE. CDR3 loop: CASSLGLGGDDEQFF. The CDR3, as DNA: TGTGCCAGCAGCTTGGGACTAGGCGGGGATGATGAGCAGTTCTTC.